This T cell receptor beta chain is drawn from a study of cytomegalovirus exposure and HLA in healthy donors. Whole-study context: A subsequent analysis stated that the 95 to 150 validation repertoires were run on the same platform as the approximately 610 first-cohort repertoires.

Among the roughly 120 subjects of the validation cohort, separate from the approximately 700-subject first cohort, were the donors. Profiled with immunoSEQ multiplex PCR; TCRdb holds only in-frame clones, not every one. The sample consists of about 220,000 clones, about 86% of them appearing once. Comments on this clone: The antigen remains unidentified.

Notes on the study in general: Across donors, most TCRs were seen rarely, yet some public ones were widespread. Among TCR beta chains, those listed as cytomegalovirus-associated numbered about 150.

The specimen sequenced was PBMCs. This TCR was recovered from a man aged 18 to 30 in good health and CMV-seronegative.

Here the CDR3 reads CASSERGSGNTIYF. Here the CDR3 DNA reads TGTGCCAGCAGTGAACGGGGCTCTGGAAACACCATATATTTT. The V and J genes are TRBV6-1 and TRBJ1-3; D unresolved. With 2 bases removed from V and 0 bases from J, the gap between germline ends came to 5 bases. Germline CDR1 reads MNHNS; CDR2 reads SASEGT. CDR3 length equals 14 residues.